The rows below give T cell receptor beta chains drawn from one sample of a study of T cell repertoires in cytomegalovirus infection. No antigen is known for these receptors. A single record per CDR3 protein comes from TCRdb applying MiXCR to the reads. Of 400,000 to 600,000 distinct CDR3 sequences listed, about 42% were seen once; the top ten hold around 45%. The sequencing here drew on cultured PBMCs, taken from culture after CMV antigen stimulation. These receptors were collected from a human donor in good health (CMV status not recorded). Some clones in this sample may be carry-over from other donors' samples. Each CDR3 is given with its conserved first and last residue. The D gene is left open where the match is weak. Some rows have no size entry. The others give once, few or many, or a class for an expanded clone.

V gene	clone size	D gene	J gene	CDR3 protein	CDR3 DNA
TRBV19	-	TRBD1	TRBJ1-6	CARGGQDRDNSPLHF	TGTGCCAGGGGGGGACAGGACAGAGATAATTCACCCCTCCACTTT
TRBV6-5	-	TRBD1	TRBJ2-2	CATTSGGLNTGELFF	TGTGCCACCACATCAGGGGGCCTTAACACCGGGGAGCTGTTTTTT
TRBV7-2	many	-	TRBJ2-3	CASSRSGAPGDTQYF	TGTGCCAGCAGCCGATCAGGGGCCCCGGGGGATACGCAGTATTTT
TRBV29-1	few	-	TRBJ1-1	CSALTDRREAFF	TGCAGCGCTCTAACCGACAGGCGGGAAGCTTTCTTT
TRBV12-3/TRBV12-4	-	-	TRBJ1-2	CASSLALDRPDDGYTF	TGTGCCAGCAGTTTAGCGTTGGACAGACCCGATGATGGCTACACCTTC
TRBV28	few	TRBD2	TRBJ2-4	CATRTSGGVIQYF	TGTGCCACGAGGACTAGCGGGGGGGTCATTCAGTACTTC
TRBV4-1	few	TRBD1	TRBJ2-2	CASSQGTGWTGELFF	TGCGCCAGCAGCCAGGGGACAGGGTGGACCGGGGAGCTGTTTTTT
TRBV7-2	many	-	TRBJ2-1	CASSPLWLGANEQFF	TGTGCCAGCAGCCCCCTGTGGTTAGGTGCGAATGAGCAGTTCTTC
TRBV7-2	many	TRBD1	TRBJ2-3	CASSLARGDTQYF	TGTGCCAGCAGCTTAGCCAGGGGGGATACGCAGTATTTT
TRBV7-2	-	TRBD2	TRBJ2-7	CASSPGLAVPSYEQYF	TGTGCCAGCAGCCCAGGACTAGCGGTCCCCTCCTACGAGCAGTACTTC
TRBV15	-	-	TRBJ2-6	CATSRDISGANVLTF	TGTGCCACCAGCAGAGATATATCTGGGGCCAACGTCCTGACTTTC
TRBV12-3/TRBV12-4	few	TRBD2	TRBJ2-1	CASRPGLAGYNEQFF	TGTGCCAGCAGGCCGGGACTAGCGGGGTACAATGAGCAGTTCTTC
TRBV20-1	-	-	TRBJ2-3	CSASLSDTQYF	TGCAGTGCCTCCCTGTCAGATACGCAGTATTTT
TRBV12-3/TRBV12-4	once	-	TRBJ2-7	CASTAGHFYEQYF	TGTGCCAGCACTGCGGGCCACTTCTACGAGCAGTACTTC